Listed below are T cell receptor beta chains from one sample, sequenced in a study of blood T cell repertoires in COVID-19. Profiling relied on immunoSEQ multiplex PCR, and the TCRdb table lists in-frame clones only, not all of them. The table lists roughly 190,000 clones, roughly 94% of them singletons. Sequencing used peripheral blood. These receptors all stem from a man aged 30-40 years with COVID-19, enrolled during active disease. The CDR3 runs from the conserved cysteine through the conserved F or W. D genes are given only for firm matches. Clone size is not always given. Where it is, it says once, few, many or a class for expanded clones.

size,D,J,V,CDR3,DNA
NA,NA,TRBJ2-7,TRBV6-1,CASSEIRDRDYEQYF,TGTGCCAGCAGTGAAATTCGAGACAGAGACTACGAGCAGTACTTC
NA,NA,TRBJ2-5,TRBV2,CATRPGLKETQYF,TGTGCCACCCGACCGGGACTCAAAGAGACCCAGTACTTC
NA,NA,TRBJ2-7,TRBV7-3,CASRSSASYEQYF,TGTGCCAGCAGGTCTAGCGCCTCCTACGAGCAGTACTTC
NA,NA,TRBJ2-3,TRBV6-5,CGSKDTTQSTDTQYF,TGTGGATCTAAGGACACCACACAGAGCACAGATACGCAGTATTTT
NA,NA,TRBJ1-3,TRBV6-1,CASSEAGVDTIYF,TGTGCCAGCAGTGAAGCAGGAGTGGACACCATATATTTT
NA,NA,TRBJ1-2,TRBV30,CAWSARVGYTF,TGTGCCTGGAGCGCCAGGGTAGGCTACACCTTC
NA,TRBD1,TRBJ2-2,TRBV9,CASSGGQGLFGGELFF,TGTGCCAGCAGCGGCGGACAGGGTTTATTCGGCGGGGAGCTGTTTTTT
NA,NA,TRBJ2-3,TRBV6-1,CASSELFTDTQYF,TGTGCCAGCAGTGAACTCTTCACAGATACGCAGTATTTT
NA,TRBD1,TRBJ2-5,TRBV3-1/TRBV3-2,CASSQDHRGETQYF,TGTGCCAGCAGCCAAGATCACAGGGGTGAGACCCAGTACTTC
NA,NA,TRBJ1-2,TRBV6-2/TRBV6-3,CASSLGRAGGYTF,TGTGCCAGCAGTTTGGGCCGGGCGGGGGGCTACACCTTC
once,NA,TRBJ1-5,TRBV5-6,CASTRRIVGGSNQPQHF,TGTGCCAGCACCCGTAGGATAGTCGGGGGTAGCAATCAGCCCCAGCATTTT
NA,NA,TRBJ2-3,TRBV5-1,CASSLAWTYTDTQYF,TGCGCCAGCAGCTTGGCCTGGACTTACACAGATACGCAGTATTTT
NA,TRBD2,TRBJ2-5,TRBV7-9,CASSQGLHQETQYF,TGTGCCAGCAGTCAGGGACTACACCAAGAGACCCAGTACTTC
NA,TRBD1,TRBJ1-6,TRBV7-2,CASSLGQGAASNSPLHF,TGTGCCAGCAGCTTAGGACAGGGGGCTGCAAGTAATTCACCCCTCCACTTT
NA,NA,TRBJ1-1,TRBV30,CAWSYLGELNTEAFF,TGTGCCTGGAGTTATCTAGGGGAATTGAACACTGAAGCTTTCTTT
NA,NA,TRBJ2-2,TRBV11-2,CASSLAGTRSTGELFF,TGTGCCAGCAGCTTAGCCGGGACTCGGTCCACCGGGGAGCTGTTTTTT